This is a list of T cell receptor beta chains from one sample in a study of cytomegalovirus exposure and HLA in healthy donors. The method was immunoSEQ multiplex PCR; TCRdb's version includes in-frame clones alone and lacks a portion of them. Of approximately 83,000 clones listed, more than 75% are singletons. Sequencing input: PBMCs. These receptors all come from a young man in good health and CMV-seronegative. Each CDR3 is given with its conserved first and last residue. A D gene is named only where the DNA matches it firmly. For some rows the clone size is stated as once, few or many, or as a class when expanded; others skip it.

TRBV7-9	TRBJ2-1	.	.	CASSPVYSSYNEQFF	TGTGCCAGCAGCCCCGTATACAGCTCCTACAATGAGCAGTTCTTC
TRBV7-9	TRBJ2-5	.	.	CSSSPRSRAAKETQYF	TGTTCCAGCAGCCCCCGGTCCAGGGCCGCTAAAGAGACCCAGTACTTC
TRBV6-6	TRBJ1-4	.	.	CASLRWAREGEKLFF	TGTGCCAGCCTCAGATGGGCCAGGGAGGGAGAAAAACTGTTTTTT
TRBV18	TRBJ2-7	.	once	CASSPSRWRTLFEQYF	TGTGCCAGCTCACCAAGTCGGTGGCGGACTCTCTTCGAGCAGTACTTC
TRBV20-1	TRBJ2-7	.	.	CSPKDAYEQYF	TGCAGTCCTAAAGACGCCTACGAGCAGTACTTC
TRBV4-2	TRBJ1-5	.	.	CASSQDPTDQPQHF	TGTGCCAGCAGCCAAGATCCCACAGACCAGCCCCAGCATTTT
TRBV6-6	TRBJ1-2	TRBD1	.	CASRGGQGRYTF	TGTGCCAGCAGGGGGGGACAGGGGCGATACACCTTC
TRBV11-3	TRBJ2-3	.	.	CASSLSRTDTQYF	TGTGCCAGCAGCCTGTCGCGGACAGATACGCAGTATTTT
TRBV19	TRBJ2-3	TRBD2	.	CAPTPSGGADTQYF	TGTGCCCCAACCCCTAGCGGGGGGGCGGATACGCAGTATTTT
TRBV11-2	TRBJ1-1	.	.	CASSLVADTEAFF	TGTGCCAGCAGCTTAGTGGCGGACACTGAAGCTTTCTTT
TRBV6-1	TRBJ1-3	.	.	CASRSRLPRGNTIYF	TGTGCCAGCAGGAGCAGGTTACCTCGTGGAAACACCATATATTTT
TRBV4-1	TRBJ1-5	.	.	CASSQERGVSAQPQHF	TGCGCCAGCAGCCAAGAGCGGGGTGTGTCCGCTCAGCCCCAGCATTTT
TRBV21-1	TRBJ2-5	.	.	CASSSLGTLGGETQYF	TGTGCCAGCAGCTCCCTCGGGACTTTGGGGGGAGAGACCCAGTACTTC
TRBV7-2	TRBJ1-6	TRBD1	.	CASSRFGQGRLGNSPLHF	TGTGCCAGCAGCCGGTTCGGACAGGGACGTTTAGGAAATTCACCCCTCCACTTT